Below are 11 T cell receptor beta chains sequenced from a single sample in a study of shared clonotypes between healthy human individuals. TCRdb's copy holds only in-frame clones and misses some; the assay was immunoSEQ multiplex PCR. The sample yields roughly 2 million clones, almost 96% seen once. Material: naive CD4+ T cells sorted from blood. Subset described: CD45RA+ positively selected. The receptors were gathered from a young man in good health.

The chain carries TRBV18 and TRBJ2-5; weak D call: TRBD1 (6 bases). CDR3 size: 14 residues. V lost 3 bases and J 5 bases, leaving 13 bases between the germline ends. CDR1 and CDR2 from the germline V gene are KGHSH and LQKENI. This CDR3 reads CASSPGQQEETQYF. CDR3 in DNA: TGTGCCAGCTCACCGGGACAACAAGAGGAGACCCAGTACTTC.

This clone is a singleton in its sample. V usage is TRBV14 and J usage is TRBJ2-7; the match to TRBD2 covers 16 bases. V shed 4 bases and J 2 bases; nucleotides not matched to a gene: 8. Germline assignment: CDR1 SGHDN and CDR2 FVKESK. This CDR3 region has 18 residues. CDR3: CASSLGTSGGVWPYEQYF. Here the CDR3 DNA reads TGTGCCAGCAGCCTCGGGACTAGCGGGGGGGTGTGGCCCTACGAGCAGTACTTC.

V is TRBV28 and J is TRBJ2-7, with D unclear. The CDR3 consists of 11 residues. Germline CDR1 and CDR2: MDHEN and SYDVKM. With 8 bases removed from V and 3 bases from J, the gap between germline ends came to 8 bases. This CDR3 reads CASVRNYEQYF. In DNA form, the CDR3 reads TGTGCCAGCGTGCGTAACTACGAGCAGTACTTC.

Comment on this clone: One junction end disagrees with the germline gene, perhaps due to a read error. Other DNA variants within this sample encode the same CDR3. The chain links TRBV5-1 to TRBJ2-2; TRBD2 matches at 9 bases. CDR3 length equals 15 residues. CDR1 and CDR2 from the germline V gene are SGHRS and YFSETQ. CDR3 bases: TGCGCCAGCAGTTTGGGACTAGCCGACACCGGGGAGCTGTTTTTT. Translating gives CASSLGLADTGELFF.

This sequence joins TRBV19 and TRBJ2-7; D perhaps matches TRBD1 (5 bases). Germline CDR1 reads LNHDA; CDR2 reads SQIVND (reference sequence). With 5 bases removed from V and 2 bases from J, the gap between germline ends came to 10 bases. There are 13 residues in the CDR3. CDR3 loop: CASSSGRAYEQYF. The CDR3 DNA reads TGTGCCAGTAGTTCGGGCAGGGCCTACGAGCAGTACTTC. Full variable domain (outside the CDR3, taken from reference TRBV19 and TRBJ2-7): DGGITQSPKYLFRKEGQNVTLSCEQNLNHDAMYWYRQDPGQGLRLIYYSQIVNDFQKGDIAEGYSVSREKKESFPLTVTSAQKNPTAFYLCASSSGRAYEQYFGPGTRLTVT.

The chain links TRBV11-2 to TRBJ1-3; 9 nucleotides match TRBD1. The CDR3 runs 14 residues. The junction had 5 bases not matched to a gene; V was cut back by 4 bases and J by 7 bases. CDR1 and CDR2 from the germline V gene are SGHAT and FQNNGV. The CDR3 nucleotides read TGTGCCAGCAGCTCGGACAGGGGATCTAACACCATATATTTT. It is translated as CASSSDRGSNTIYF.

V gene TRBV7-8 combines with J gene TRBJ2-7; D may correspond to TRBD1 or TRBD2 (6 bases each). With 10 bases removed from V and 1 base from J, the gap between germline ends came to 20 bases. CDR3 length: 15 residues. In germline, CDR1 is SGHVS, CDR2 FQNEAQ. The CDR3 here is CATRRVGGSSYEQYF. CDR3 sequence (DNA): TGTGCCACAAGGAGAGTGGGGGGCTCTTCCTACGAGCAGTACTTC.

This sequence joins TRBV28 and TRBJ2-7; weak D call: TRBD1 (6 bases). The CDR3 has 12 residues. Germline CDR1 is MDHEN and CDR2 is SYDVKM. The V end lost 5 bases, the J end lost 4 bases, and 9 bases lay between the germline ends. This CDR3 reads CASSGTGYEQYF. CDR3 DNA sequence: TGTGCCAGCAGTGGAACAGGGTACGAGCAGTACTTC.

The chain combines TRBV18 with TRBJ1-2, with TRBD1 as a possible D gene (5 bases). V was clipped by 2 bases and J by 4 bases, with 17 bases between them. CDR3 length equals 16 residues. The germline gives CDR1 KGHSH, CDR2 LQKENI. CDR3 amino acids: CASSPAGSGYSYGYTF. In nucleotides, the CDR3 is TGTGCCAGCTCACCAGCAGGGTCGGGGTACAGCTATGGCTACACCTTC.

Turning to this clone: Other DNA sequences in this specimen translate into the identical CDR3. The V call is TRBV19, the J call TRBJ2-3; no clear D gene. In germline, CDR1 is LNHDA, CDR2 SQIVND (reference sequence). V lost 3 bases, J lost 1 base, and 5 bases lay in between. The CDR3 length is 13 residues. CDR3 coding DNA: TGTGCCAGTAGTATCCAGGGCACAGATACGCAGTATTTT. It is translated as CASSIQGTDTQYF.

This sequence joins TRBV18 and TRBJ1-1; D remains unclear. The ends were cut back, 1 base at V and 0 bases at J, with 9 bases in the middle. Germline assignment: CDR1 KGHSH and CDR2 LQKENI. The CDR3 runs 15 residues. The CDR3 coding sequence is TGTGCCAGCTCACCACGGGAGAACATGAACACTGAAGCTTTCTTT. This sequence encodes CASSPRENMNTEAFF.